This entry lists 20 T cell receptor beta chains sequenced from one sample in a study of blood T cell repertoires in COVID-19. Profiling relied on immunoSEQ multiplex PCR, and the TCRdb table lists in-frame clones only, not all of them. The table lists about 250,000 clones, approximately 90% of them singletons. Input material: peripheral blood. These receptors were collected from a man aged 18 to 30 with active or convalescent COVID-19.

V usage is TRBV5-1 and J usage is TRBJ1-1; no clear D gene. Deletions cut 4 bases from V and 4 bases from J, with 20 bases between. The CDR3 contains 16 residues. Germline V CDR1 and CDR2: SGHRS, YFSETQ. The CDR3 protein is CASSPRGRDIGTEAFF. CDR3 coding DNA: TGCGCCAGCAGCCCCAGAGGGCGCGATATCGGCACTGAAGCTTTCTTT.

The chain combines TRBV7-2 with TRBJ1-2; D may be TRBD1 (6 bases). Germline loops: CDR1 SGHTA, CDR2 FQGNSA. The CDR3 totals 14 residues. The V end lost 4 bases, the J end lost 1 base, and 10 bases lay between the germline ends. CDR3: CASSSVQGNYGYTF. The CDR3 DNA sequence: TGTGCCAGCAGCTCAGTACAGGGTAACTATGGCTACACCTTC.

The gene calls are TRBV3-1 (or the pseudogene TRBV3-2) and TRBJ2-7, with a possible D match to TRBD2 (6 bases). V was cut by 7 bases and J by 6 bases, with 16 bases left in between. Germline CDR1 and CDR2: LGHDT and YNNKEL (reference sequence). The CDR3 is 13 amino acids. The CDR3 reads CASTGGGVREQYF. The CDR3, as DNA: TGTGCCAGCACCGGAGGAGGGGTACGCGAGCAGTACTTC.

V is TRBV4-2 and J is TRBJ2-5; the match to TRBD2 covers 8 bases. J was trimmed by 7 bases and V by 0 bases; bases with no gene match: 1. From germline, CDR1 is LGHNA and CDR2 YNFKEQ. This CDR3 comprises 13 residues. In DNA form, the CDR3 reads TGTGCCAGCAGCCAAGACCGGGAGGGGACCCAGTACTTC. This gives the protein CASSQDREGTQYF.

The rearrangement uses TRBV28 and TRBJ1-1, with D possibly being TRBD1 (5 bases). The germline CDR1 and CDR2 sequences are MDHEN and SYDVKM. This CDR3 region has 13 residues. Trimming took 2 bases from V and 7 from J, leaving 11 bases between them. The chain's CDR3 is CASSLQGLIEAFF. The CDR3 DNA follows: TGTGCCAGCAGTTTACAGGGTTTGATTGAAGCTTTCTTT.

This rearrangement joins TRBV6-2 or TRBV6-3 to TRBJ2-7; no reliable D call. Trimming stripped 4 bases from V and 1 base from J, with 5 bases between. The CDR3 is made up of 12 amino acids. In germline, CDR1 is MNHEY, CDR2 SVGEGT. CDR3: CASSLTSYEQYF. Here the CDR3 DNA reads TGTGCCAGCAGTTTAACTTCCTACGAGCAGTACTTC.

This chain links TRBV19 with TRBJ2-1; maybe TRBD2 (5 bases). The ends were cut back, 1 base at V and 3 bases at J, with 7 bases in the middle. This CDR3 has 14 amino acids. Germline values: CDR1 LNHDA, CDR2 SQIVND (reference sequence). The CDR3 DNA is TGTGCCAGTAGTATAGCCGGGAACTACAATGAGCAGTTCTTC. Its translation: CASSIAGNYNEQFF.

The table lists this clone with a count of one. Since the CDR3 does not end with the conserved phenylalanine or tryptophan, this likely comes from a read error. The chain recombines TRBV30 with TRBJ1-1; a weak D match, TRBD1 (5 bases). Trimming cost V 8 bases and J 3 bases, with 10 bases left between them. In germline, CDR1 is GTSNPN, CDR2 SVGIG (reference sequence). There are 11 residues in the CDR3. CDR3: CAGQGYTEAFL. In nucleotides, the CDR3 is TGTGCCGGCCAGGGTTACACTGAAGCTTTCCTT.

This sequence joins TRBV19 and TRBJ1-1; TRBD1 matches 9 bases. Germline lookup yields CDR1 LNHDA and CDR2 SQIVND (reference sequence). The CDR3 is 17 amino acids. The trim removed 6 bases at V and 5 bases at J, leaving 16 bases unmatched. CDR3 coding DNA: TGTGCCAGTAGAAATAGCCGGGACAGGGCCGGGAGGACTGAAGCTTTCTTT. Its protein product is CASRNSRDRAGRTEAFF.

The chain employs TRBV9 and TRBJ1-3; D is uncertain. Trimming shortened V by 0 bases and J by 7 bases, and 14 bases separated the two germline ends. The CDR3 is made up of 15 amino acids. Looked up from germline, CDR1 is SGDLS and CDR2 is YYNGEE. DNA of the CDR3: TGTGCCAGCAGCGTAGAAGATCGGGTTCCTAACACCATATATTTT. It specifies CASSVEDRVPNTIYF.

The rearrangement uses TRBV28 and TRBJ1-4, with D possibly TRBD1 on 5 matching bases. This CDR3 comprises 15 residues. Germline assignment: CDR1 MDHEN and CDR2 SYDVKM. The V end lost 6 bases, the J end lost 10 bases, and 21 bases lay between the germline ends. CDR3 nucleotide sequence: TGTGCCAGCAGCCTTACCGGGACTGGGGGTCGAAAACTGTTTTTT. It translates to CASSLTGTGGRKLFF.

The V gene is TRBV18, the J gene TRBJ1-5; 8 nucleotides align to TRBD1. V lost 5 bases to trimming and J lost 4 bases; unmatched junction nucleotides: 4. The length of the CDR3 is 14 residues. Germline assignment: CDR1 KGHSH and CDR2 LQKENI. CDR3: CASSSTGDNQPQHF. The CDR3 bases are TGTGCCAGCTCATCGACAGGGGATAATCAGCCCCAGCATTTT.

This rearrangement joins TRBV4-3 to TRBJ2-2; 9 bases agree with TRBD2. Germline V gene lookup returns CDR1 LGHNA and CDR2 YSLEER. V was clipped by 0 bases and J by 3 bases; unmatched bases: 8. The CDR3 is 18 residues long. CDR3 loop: CASSQDHISGRYTGELFF. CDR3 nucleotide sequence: TGCGCCAGCAGCCAAGATCATATTAGCGGGAGATACACCGGGGAGCTGTTTTTT.

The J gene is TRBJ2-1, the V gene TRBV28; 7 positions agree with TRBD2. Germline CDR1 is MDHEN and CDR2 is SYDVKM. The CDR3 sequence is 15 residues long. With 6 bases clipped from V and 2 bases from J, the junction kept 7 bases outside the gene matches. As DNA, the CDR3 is TGTGCCAGCAGGATCCTAGCGGCTACCTACAATGAGCAGTTCTTC. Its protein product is CASRILAATYNEQFF.

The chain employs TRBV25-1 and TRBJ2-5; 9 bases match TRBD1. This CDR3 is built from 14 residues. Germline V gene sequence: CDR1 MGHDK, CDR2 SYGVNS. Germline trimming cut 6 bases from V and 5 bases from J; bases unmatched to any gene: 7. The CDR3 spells CASRIPGQGETQYF. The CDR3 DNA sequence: TGTGCCAGCAGAATTCCGGGACAGGGTGAGACCCAGTACTTC.

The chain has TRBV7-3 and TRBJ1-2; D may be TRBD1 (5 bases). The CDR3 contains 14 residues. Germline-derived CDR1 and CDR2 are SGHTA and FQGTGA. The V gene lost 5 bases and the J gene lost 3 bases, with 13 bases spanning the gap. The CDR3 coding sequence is TGTGCCAGCAGCGCCGGCAGGGCCGACTATGGCTACACCTTC. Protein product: CASSAGRADYGYTF. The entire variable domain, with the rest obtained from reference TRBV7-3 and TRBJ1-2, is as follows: GAGVSQTPSNKVTEKGKYVELRCDPISGHTALYWYRQSLGQGPEFLIYFQGTGAADDSGLPNDRFFAVRPEGSVSTLKIQRTERGDSAVYLCASSAGRADYGYTFGSGTRLTVV.

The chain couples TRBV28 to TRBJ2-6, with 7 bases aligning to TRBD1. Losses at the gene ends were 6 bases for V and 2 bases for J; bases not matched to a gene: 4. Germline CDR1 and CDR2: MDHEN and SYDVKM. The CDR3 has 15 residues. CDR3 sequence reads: CASRFTGAGANVLTF. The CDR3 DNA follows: TGTGCCAGCAGATTCACAGGGGCTGGGGCCAACGTCCTGACTTTC.

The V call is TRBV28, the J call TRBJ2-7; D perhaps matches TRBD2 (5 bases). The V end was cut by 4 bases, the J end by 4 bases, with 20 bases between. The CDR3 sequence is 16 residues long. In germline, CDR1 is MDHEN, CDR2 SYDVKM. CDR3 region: CASSSPGVAMKYEQYF. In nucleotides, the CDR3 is TGTGCCAGCAGTTCCCCCGGGGTCGCGATGAAGTACGAGCAGTACTTC.

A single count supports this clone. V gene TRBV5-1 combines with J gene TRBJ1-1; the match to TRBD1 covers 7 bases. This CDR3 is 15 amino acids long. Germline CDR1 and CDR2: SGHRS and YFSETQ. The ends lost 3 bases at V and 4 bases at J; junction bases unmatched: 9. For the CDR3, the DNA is TGCGCCAGCAGCTCCGGGACAGCACGAGGCACTGAAGCTTTCTTT. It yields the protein CASSSGTARGTEAFF.

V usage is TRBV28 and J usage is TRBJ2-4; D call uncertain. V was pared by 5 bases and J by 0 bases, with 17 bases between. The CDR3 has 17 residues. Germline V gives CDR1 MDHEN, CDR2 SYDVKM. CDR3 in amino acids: CASSPANLDLAKNIQYF. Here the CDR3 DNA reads TGTGCCAGCAGTCCCGCGAACTTAGATCTAGCCAAAAACATTCAGTACTTC.